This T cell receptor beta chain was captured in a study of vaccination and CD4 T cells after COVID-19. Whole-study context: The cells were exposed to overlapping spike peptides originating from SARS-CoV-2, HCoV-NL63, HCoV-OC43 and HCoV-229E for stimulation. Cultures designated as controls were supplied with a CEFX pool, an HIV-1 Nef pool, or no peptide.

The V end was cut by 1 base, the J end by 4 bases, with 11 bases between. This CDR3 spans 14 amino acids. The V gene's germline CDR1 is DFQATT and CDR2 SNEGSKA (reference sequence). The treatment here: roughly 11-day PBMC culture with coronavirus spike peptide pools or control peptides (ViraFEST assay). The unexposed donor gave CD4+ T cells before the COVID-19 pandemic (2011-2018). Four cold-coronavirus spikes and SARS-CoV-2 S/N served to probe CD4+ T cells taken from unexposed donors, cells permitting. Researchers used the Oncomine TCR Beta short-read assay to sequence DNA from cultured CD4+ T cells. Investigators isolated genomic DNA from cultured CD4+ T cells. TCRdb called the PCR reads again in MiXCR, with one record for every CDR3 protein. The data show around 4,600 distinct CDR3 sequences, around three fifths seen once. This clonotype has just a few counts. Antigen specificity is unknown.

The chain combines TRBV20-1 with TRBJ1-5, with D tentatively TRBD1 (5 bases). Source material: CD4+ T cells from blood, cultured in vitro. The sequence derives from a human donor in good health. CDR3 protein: CSARVPGLNQPQHF. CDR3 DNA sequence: TGCAGTGCTAGAGTTCCAGGGTTAAATCAGCCCCAGCATTTT.